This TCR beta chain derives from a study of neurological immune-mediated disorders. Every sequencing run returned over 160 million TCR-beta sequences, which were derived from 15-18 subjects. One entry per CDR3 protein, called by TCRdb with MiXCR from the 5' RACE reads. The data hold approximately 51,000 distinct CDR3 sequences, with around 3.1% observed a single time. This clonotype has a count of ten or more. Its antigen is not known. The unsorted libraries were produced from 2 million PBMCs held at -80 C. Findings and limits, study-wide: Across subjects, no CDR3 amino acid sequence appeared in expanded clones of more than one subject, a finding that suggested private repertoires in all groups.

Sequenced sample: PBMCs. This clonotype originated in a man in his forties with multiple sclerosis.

CDR3 DNA: TGCAGTGCTAGACCGCCTCGACTAGCGGGGCGCCCAGATACGCAGTATTTT. The encoded protein is CSARPPRLAGRPDTQYF. The V and J genes are TRBV20-1 and TRBJ2-3; 11 nucleotides match TRBD2. Per the germline V gene, CDR1 is DFQATT and CDR2 is SNEGSKA (reference sequence). The junction had 11 bases not matched to a gene; V was cut back by 2 bases and J by 4 bases. The CDR3 totals 17 residues.